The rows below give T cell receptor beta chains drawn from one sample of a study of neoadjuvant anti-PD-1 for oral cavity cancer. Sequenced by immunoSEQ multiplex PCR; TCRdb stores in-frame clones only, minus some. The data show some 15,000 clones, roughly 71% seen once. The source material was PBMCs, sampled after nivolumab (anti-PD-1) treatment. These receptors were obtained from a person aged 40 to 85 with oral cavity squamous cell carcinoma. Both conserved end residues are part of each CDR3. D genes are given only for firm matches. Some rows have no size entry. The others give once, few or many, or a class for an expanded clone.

cdr3_aa: CASSLPVTDTQYF
cdr3_nt: TGTGCCAGCAGCTTACCCGTCACAGATACGCAGTATTTT
clone_size: .
j_call: TRBJ2-3
v_call: TRBV7-8
d_call: .

cdr3_aa: CSVDRGTGTEAFF
cdr3_nt: TGCAGCGTTGACAGGGGAACGGGCACTGAAGCTTTCTTT
clone_size: few
j_call: TRBJ1-1
v_call: TRBV29-1
d_call: .

cdr3_aa: CAWSLLVGNEQFF
cdr3_nt: TGTGCCTGGAGTCTACTGGTGGGCAATGAGCAGTTCTTC
clone_size: .
j_call: TRBJ2-1
v_call: TRBV30
d_call: .

cdr3_aa: CASSFSGTDPYGYTF
cdr3_nt: TGTGCCAGCAGCTTTTCCGGGACAGATCCGTATGGCTACACCTTC
clone_size: .
j_call: TRBJ1-2
v_call: TRBV7-2
d_call: TRBD1

cdr3_aa: CAWSHRVQGGYGYTF
cdr3_nt: TGTGCCTGGAGCCACCGGGTCCAAGGAGGCTATGGCTACACCTTC
clone_size: .
j_call: TRBJ1-2
v_call: TRBV30
d_call: .

cdr3_aa: CASSLGTGPSHEQYF
cdr3_nt: TGCGCCAGCAGCTTGGGGACAGGCCCAAGCCACGAGCAGTACTTC
clone_size: .
j_call: TRBJ2-7
v_call: TRBV5-1
d_call: TRBD1

cdr3_aa: CASSPSVGGGTYEQYF
cdr3_nt: TGTGCCAGCAGCCCCTCTGTTGGCGGGGGGACCTACGAGCAGTACTTC
clone_size: .
j_call: TRBJ2-7
v_call: TRBV6-6
d_call: TRBD2

cdr3_aa: CASSLATSGRAYGTQYF
cdr3_nt: TGTGCCAGCAGCTTAGCGACTAGCGGGAGGGCCTATGGGACCCAGTACTTC
clone_size: .
j_call: TRBJ2-5
v_call: TRBV7-2
d_call: TRBD2

cdr3_aa: CAISESGGNTIYF
cdr3_nt: TGTGCCATCAGTGAGTCGGGGGGAAACACCATATATTTT
clone_size: .
j_call: TRBJ1-3
v_call: TRBV10-3
d_call: .

cdr3_aa: CASSYEDRGRGAFF
cdr3_nt: TGTGCCAGCAGCTACGAGGACAGGGGGCGCGGAGCTTTCTTT
clone_size: .
j_call: TRBJ1-1
v_call: TRBV11-2
d_call: TRBD1

cdr3_aa: CASMDRVYSNQPQHF
cdr3_nt: TGTGCCAGCATGGACAGGGTCTATAGCAATCAGCCCCAGCATTTT
clone_size: .
j_call: TRBJ1-5
v_call: TRBV6-1
d_call: TRBD1